One sample yielded the 6 T cell receptor beta chains listed below, sequenced in a study of cytomegalovirus exposure and HLA in healthy donors. Primers included in the PCR were 60 Vbeta and 13 Jbeta primers. TCRdb's table, derived via immunoSEQ multiplex PCR, lists solely in-frame clones and lacks some. The sample carries under 150,000 clones, approximately 9% recorded once. The sequenced sample consisted of PBMCs. All receptors come from a male donor in good health and CMV-seronegative.

The CDR3, as DNA: TGCGCCAGCAGCTTGGAAGCAGGGGTAAAGTATGGCTACACCTTC. As protein: CASSLEAGVKYGYTF. J is TRBJ1-2 and V is TRBV5-1, with D perhaps matching TRBD1 (6 bases). CDR3 length: 15 residues. V was trimmed by 0 bases and J by 5 bases, leaving 14 bases between them. The V gene's germline CDR1 is SGHRS and CDR2 YFSETQ.

This clone was detected only a few times. The chain couples TRBV30 to TRBJ2-5; the D gene is possibly TRBD1 (5 bases). CDR1 GTSNPN and CDR2 SVGIG come from the germline V gene (reference sequence). The CDR3 contains 13 residues. The V and J ends lost 1 base and 4 bases respectively, with 10 bases between them. The CDR3 loop reads CAWSARELETQYF. The CDR3 DNA follows: TGTGCCTGGAGTGCCAGGGAATTAGAGACCCAGTACTTC.

V and J are TRBV6-5 and TRBJ1-1; no clear D. Germline-derived CDR1 and CDR2 are MNHEY and SVGAGI. The ends were cut back, 9 bases at V and 1 base at J, with 9 bases in the middle. This CDR3 comprises 12 residues. The DNA of the CDR3 is TGTGCCAGTACCGGCGGGAACACTGAAGCTTTCTTT. Amino acid sequence: CASTGGNTEAFF.

Here the CDR3 reads CASSQDQRVTEAFF. CDR3 nucleotides: TGCGCCAGCAGCCAAGATCAGAGGGTCACTGAAGCTTTCTTT. The chain links TRBV4-1 to TRBJ1-1; D is unresolved. This CDR3 spans 14 amino acids. In germline, CDR1 is MGHRA, CDR2 YSYEKL. Between the trimmed V and J ends, which lost 0 bases and 4 bases, there was a span of 9 bases.

Turning to this clone: Other DNA sequences in this specimen translate into the identical CDR3. This chain uses TRBV29-1 with TRBJ1-1, with D possibly TRBD1 on 5 matching bases. The germline V gene encodes CDR1 SQVTM and CDR2 ANQGSEA. Trimming took 5 bases from V and 4 from J, leaving 11 bases between them. The length of the CDR3 is 12 residues. The CDR3 DNA is TGCAGCGTTCTTGGCGGGGGCACTGAAGCTTTCTTT. This codes for CSVLGGGTEAFF.

This chain connects TRBV28 to TRBJ1-2, with unresolved D. The CDR3 length is 13 residues. V lost 9 bases and J 3 bases, leaving 14 bases between the germline ends. The V gene's germline CDR1 is MDHEN and CDR2 SYDVKM. For the CDR3, the DNA is TGTGCCAGTAGCCGACGGAATGACTATGGCTACACCTTC. Translating it yields CASSRRNDYGYTF.